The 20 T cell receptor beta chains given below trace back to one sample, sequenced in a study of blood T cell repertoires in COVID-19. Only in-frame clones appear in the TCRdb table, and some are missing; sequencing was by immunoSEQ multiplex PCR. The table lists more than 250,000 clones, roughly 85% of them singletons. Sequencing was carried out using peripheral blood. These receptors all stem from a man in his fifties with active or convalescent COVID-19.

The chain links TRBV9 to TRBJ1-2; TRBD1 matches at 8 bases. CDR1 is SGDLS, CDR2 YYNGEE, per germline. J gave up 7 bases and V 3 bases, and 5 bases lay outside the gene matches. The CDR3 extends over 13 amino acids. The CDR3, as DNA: TGTGCCAGCAGCGAGGCAGGGGGCTTTGGCTACACCTTC. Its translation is CASSEAGGFGYTF.

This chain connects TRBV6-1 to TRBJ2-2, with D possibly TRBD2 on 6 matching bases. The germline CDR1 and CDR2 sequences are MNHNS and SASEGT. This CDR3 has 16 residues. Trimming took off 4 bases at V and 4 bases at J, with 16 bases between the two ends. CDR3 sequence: CASSAAKPGSTGELFF. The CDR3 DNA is TGTGCCAGCAGTGCAGCCAAACCCGGGAGCACCGGGGAGCTGTTTTTT.

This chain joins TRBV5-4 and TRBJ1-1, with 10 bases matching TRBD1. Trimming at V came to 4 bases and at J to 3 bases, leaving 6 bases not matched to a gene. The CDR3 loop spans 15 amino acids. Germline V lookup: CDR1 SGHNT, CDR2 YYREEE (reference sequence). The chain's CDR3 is CASSPTGQGDTEAFF. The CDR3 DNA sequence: TGTGCCAGCAGCCCTACCGGACAGGGGGACACTGAAGCTTTCTTT.

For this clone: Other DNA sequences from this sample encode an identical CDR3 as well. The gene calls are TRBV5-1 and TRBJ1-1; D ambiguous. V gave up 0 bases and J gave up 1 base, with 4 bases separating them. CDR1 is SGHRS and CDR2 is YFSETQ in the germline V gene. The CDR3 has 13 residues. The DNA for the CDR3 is TGCGCCAGCAGCTTGGGAGCGAACACTGAAGCTTTCTTT. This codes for CASSLGANTEAFF.

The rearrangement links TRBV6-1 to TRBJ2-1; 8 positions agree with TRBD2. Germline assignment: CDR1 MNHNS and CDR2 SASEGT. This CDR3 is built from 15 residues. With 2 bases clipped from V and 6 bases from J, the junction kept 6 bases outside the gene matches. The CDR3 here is CASSERGGGPNEQFF. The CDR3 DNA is TGTGCCAGCAGTGAACGGGGGGGAGGGCCCAATGAGCAGTTCTTC.

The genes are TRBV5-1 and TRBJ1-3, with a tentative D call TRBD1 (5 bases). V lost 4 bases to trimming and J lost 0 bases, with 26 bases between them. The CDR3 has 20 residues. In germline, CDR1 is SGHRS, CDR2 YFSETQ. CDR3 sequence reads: CASSPGVGRIKAGSGNTIYF. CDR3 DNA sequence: TGCGCCAGCAGCCCGGGGGTGGGCCGGATTAAAGCCGGCTCTGGAAACACCATATATTTT.

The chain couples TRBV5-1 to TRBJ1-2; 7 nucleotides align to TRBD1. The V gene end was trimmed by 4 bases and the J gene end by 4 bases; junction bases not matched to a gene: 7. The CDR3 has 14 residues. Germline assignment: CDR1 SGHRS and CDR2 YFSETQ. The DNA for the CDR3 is TGCGCCAGCAGCGGCGGGACAGCCACCTATGGCTACACCTTC. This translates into CASSGGTATYGYTF.

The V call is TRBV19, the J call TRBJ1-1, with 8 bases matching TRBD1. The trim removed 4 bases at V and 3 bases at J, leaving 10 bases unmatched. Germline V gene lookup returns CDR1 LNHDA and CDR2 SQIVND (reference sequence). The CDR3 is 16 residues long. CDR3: CASSRVTGGRDTEAFF. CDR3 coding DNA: TGTGCCAGTAGTAGGGTAACAGGGGGAAGGGACACTGAAGCTTTCTTT.

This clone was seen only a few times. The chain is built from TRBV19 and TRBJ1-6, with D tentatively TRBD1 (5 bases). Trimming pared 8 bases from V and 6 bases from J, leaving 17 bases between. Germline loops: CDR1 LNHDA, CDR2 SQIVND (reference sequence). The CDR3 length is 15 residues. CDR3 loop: CASGAPRGVNSPLHF. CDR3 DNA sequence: TGTGCCAGTGGGGCACCACGGGGGGTTAATTCACCCCTCCACTTT.

CDR3 amino acids: CASSLGPLKETQYF. CDR3 nucleotide sequence: TGTGCCAGCAGCTTAGGGCCGCTCAAAGAGACCCAGTACTTC. This sequence joins TRBV7-9 and TRBJ2-5, with D unresolved. The length of the CDR3 is 14 residues. The V gene lost 1 base and the J gene lost 3 bases, with 9 bases spanning the gap. The germline V gene has CDR1 SEHNR and CDR2 FQNEAQ (reference sequence).

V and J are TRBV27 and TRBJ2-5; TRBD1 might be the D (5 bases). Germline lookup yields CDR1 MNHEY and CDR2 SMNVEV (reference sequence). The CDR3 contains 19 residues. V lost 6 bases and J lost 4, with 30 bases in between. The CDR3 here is CASSPRGRQWFTTGETQYF. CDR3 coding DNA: TGTGCCAGCAGCCCTAGGGGAAGGCAGTGGTTTACTACAGGAGAGACCCAGTACTTC.

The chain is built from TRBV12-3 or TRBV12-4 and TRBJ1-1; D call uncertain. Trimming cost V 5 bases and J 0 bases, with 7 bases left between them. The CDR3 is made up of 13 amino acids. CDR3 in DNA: TGTGCCAGCAGTCCATACATGAACACTGAAGCTTTCTTT. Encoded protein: CASSPYMNTEAFF.

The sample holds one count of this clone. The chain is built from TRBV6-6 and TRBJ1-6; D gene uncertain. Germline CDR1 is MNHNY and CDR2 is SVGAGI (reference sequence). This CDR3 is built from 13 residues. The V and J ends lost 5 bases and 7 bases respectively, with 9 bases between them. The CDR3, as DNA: TGTGCCAGCAGTGCTCACAGAAATTCACCCCTCCACTTT. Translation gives CASSAHRNSPLHF.

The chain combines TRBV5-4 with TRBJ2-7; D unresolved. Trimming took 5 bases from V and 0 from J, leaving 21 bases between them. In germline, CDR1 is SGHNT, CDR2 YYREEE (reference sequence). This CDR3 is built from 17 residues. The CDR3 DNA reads TGTGCCAGCAGTCCCACCGCCGGGTCCTTGAGCTCCTACGAGCAGTACTTC. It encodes CASSPTAGSLSSYEQYF.

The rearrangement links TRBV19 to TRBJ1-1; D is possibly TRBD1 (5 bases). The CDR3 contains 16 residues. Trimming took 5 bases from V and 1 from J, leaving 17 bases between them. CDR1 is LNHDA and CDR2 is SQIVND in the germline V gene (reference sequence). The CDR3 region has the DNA TGTGCCAGTAGTCCGCGGGGGGTACTGGGGAACACTGAAGCTTTCTTT. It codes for CASSPRGVLGNTEAFF.

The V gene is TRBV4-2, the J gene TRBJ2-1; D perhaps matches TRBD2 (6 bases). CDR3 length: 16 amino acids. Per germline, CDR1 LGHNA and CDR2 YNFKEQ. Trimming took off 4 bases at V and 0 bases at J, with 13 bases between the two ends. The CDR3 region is CASSPSLEGSYNEQFF. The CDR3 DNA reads TGTGCCAGCAGCCCCTCGCTGGAGGGCTCCTACAATGAGCAGTTCTTC.

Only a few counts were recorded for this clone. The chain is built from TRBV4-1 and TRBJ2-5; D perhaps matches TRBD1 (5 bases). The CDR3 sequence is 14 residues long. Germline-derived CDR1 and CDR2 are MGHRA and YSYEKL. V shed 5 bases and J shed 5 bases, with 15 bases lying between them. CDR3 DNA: TGCGCCAGCAGCGCAGGGTGGTTTGGGGAGACCCAGTACTTC. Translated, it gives CASSAGWFGETQYF.

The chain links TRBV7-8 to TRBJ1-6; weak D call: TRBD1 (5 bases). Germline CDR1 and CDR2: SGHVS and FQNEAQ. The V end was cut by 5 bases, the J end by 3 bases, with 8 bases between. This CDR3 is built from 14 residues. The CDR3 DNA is TGTGCCAGCAGCCTAGACAGCTATAATTCACCCCTCCACTTT. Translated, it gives CASSLDSYNSPLHF.

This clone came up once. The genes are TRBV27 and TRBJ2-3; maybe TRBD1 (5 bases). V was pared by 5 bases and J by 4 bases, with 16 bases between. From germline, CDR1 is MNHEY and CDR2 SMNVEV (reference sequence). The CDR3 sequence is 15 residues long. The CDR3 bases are TGTGCCAGCAGTGATCCCTGGCAGGGCCCAGATACGCAGTATTTT. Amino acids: CASSDPWQGPDTQYF.

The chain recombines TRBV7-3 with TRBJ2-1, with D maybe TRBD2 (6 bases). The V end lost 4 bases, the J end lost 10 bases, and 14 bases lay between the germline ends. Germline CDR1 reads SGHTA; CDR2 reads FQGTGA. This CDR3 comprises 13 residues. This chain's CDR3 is CASSSGLPNEQFF. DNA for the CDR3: TGTGCCAGCAGCTCGGGACTTCCAAACGAGCAGTTCTTC.